Listed here are 27 T cell receptor beta chains from one sample, sequenced in a study of OX40 agonist ivuxolimab in advanced cancers. Some clones are missing from TCRdb's copy, which holds only in-frame ones; the method was immunoSEQ multiplex PCR. The sample consists of under 60,000 clones, about 88% of them appearing once. The specimen was CD4+ or CD8+ T cells sorted from blood, collected in a trial of the OX40 agonist ivuxolimab. The origin of the receptors is an adult with an advanced solid tumor such as melanoma, head and neck, liver or kidney cancer.

This clone showed up just once. J is TRBJ1-2 and V is TRBV7-2, with D perhaps matching TRBD1 (5 bases). CDR3 length equals 13 residues. V was cut by 7 bases and J by 1 base, with 10 bases left in between. Per germline, CDR1 SGHTA and CDR2 FQGNSA. CDR3 DNA sequence: TGTGCCAGCACCCTCGACAGTAACTATGGCTACACCTTC. Amino acids: CASTLDSNYGYTF.

V usage is TRBV7-9 and J usage is TRBJ2-7; 7 bases match TRBD1. Germline CDR1 and CDR2: SEHNR and FQNEAQ (reference sequence). The CDR3 totals 14 residues. The trim removed 5 bases at V and 2 bases at J, leaving 6 bases unmatched. CDR3 bases: TGTGCCAGCAGCGTAGGACAGGCGACCTACGAGCAGTACTTC. Its protein product is CASSVGQATYEQYF.

V usage is TRBV11-3 and J usage is TRBJ1-2; 7 bases line up with TRBD1. V lost 6 bases to trimming and J lost 3 bases; unmatched junction nucleotides: 7. Germline V CDR1 and CDR2: SGHNT, YENEEA. This CDR3 region has 14 residues. CDR3 protein: CASRRDSRDYGYTF. The DNA for the CDR3 is TGTGCCAGCAGACGGGACAGCAGAGACTATGGCTACACCTTC.

V is TRBV10-3 and J is TRBJ2-3; D tentatively fits TRBD1 or TRBD2 (5 bases each). Germline V gene data show CDR1 as ENHRY and CDR2 as SYGVKD. The V and J ends lost 4 bases and 2 bases respectively, with 13 bases between them. This CDR3 is 15 amino acids long. The CDR3 loop reads CAISAGGPDTDTQYF. The DNA for the CDR3 is TGTGCCATCAGTGCTGGGGGACCAGACACAGATACGCAGTATTTT.

The rearrangement joins TRBV6-5 to TRBJ1-1; D ambiguous. V dropped 0 bases and J dropped 1 base, with 9 bases sitting between them. Germline CDR1 is MNHEY and CDR2 is SVGAGI. The CDR3 has 15 residues. The CDR3 sequence is CASSYSPGSNTEAFF. The CDR3, as DNA: TGTGCCAGCAGTTACTCGCCGGGTTCGAACACTGAAGCTTTCTTT.

The chain is built from TRBV5-1 and TRBJ1-2; D possibly corresponds to TRBD1 (5 bases). Germline loops: CDR1 SGHRS, CDR2 YFSETQ. CDR3 length: 17 residues. V dropped 4 bases and J dropped 4 bases, with 23 bases sitting between them. CDR3 sequence (DNA): TGCGCCAGCAGCCCCGGGACGGAAGTCCTTTTCGGCTATGGCTACACCTTC. It encodes CASSPGTEVLFGYGYTF.

The J gene is TRBJ2-5, the V gene TRBV5-8, with 9 bases lining up with TRBD1. After removal of 4 bases from V and 5 bases from J, the junction contained 6 bases not matched to a gene. The CDR3 spans 14 residues. CDR1 SGHTS and CDR2 YDEGEE come from the germline V gene. The CDR3 sequence is CASSMDRGRETQYF. The CDR3, as DNA: TGTGCCAGCAGCATGGACAGGGGAAGGGAGACCCAGTACTTC.

A word on this clone: The sample contains more than one DNA sequence encoding this CDR3. The chain links TRBV10-1 to TRBJ2-7; D uncertain. Trimming stripped 4 bases from V and 4 bases from J, with 14 bases between. The CDR3 covers 14 residues. CDR1 is WNHNN and CDR2 is SYGVQD in the germline V gene (reference sequence). The CDR3 is CASSGTEPPYEQYF. CDR3 coding DNA: TGCGCCAGCAGTGGAACCGAGCCTCCTTACGAGCAGTACTTC.

In nucleotides, the CDR3 is TGTGCCGGATCTGGGGGAGAAGAGACCCAGTACTTC. Amino acid sequence: CAGSGGEETQYF. V gene TRBV28 combines with J gene TRBJ2-5; perhaps D is TRBD1 or TRBD2 (5 bases each). Trimming removed 11 bases from V and 3 bases from J, with 13 bases in between. Germline CDR1 reads MDHEN; CDR2 reads SYDVKM. The CDR3 consists of 12 residues.

V gene TRBV19 combines with J gene TRBJ2-5; TRBD1 might be the D (6 bases). Trimming removed 4 bases at V and 5 bases at J, with 11 bases between. The CDR3 loop spans 13 amino acids. Germline V gives CDR1 LNHDA, CDR2 SQIVND (reference sequence). CDR3: CASSTTRGETQYF. The CDR3 coding sequence is TGTGCCAGTAGTACAACTAGGGGGGAGACCCAGTACTTC. The whole variable domain, filled in from reference TRBV19 and TRBJ2-5, reads DGGITQSPKYLFRKEGQNVTLSCEQNLNHDAMYWYRQDPGQGLRLIYYSQIVNDFQKGDIAEGYSVSREKKESFPLTVTSAQKNPTAFYLCASSTTRGETQYFGPGTRLLVL.

A note on this clone: The germline gene is not matched at one end of the junction; a read error may be the cause. This sample also contains other DNA sequences that code for the same CDR3. This chain uses TRBV7-2 with TRBJ1-2, with D unresolved. Per the germline V gene, CDR1 is SGHTA and CDR2 is FQGNSA. The CDR3 contains 14 residues. CDR3 in amino acids: CASSYTDTNYGYTF. CDR3 DNA sequence: TGTGCTAGCAGCTATACGGATACTAACTATGGCTACACCTTC.

The V gene is TRBV6-6, the J gene TRBJ2-3, with 10 bases fitting TRBD1. The germline CDR1 and CDR2 sequences are MNHNY and SVGAGI (reference sequence). The trim removed 3 bases at V and 3 bases at J, leaving 3 bases unmatched. This CDR3 has 15 amino acids. The DNA of the CDR3 is TGTGCCAGCAGTTATCGGACAGGGGGGACAGATACGCAGTATTTT. Amino acids: CASSYRTGGTDTQYF.

A few counts support this clone. The chain is built from TRBV9 and TRBJ2-5, with 11 bases that match TRBD2. Looked up from germline, CDR1 is SGDLS and CDR2 is YYNGEE. V dropped 0 bases and J dropped 5; count of bases not matched to a gene: 6. This CDR3 is built from 16 residues. CDR3 nucleotide sequence: TGTGCCAGCAGCGTAGGAGGGCTAGCGGGAGGTGAGACCCAGTACTTC. Amino acids: CASSVGGLAGGETQYF.

The gene calls are TRBV7-9 and TRBJ2-5; TRBD2 might be the D (5 bases). The germline V gene has CDR1 SEHNR and CDR2 FQNEAQ (reference sequence). The CDR3 extends over 14 amino acids. V was shortened by 4 bases and J by 1 base, with 10 bases between the two germline ends. CDR3 nucleotides: TGTGCCAGCAGCTCTGGAAGCGGCCAAGAGACCCAGTACTTC. Translated: CASSSGSGQETQYF.

The CDR3 DNA sequence: TGTGCCAGCACCGGACAGGGGAGCTCCTACGAGCAGTACTTC. Translation: CASTGQGSSYEQYF. This chain connects TRBV2 to TRBJ2-7, with 9 positions matching TRBD1. Germline lookup yields CDR1 SNHLY and CDR2 FYNNEI. The trim removed 7 bases at V and 0 bases at J, leaving 4 bases unmatched. CDR3 length: 14 amino acids. The entire variable domain, with the rest obtained from reference TRBV2 and TRBJ2-7, is as follows: EPEVTQTPSHQVTQMGQEVILRCVPISNHLYFYWYRQILGQKVEFLVSFYNNEISEKSEIFDDQFSVERPDGSNFTLKIRSTKLEDSAMYFCASTGQGSSYEQYFGPGTRLTVT.

The rearrangement links TRBV7-9 to TRBJ1-2; 8 bases map to TRBD1. The V and J ends lost 1 base and 4 bases, in that order; junction bases with no gene match: 8. CDR3 length equals 16 residues. Germline CDR1 and CDR2: SEHNR and FQNEAQ (reference sequence). The CDR3 DNA sequence: TGTGCCAGCAGCTTAGACGGGGGACAGGAGATCTATGGCTACACCTTC. Translation gives CASSLDGGQEIYGYTF.

This chain uses TRBV9 with TRBJ2-3; the match to TRBD1 covers 9 bases. Germline trimming cut 6 bases from V and 2 bases from J; bases unmatched to any gene: 7. Looked up from germline, CDR1 is SGDLS and CDR2 is YYNGEE. The CDR3 runs 15 residues. DNA of the CDR3: TGTGCCAGCACCGGGACAGGGTCCCCCACAGATACGCAGTATTTT. Translating it yields CASTGTGSPTDTQYF.

The genes are TRBV15 and TRBJ2-7, with TRBD2 identical over 7 bases. V shed 1 base and J 2 bases; nucleotides not matched to a gene: 8. Germline values: CDR1 LNHNV, CDR2 YYDKDF (reference sequence). The CDR3 loop spans 16 amino acids. CDR3 DNA sequence: TGTGCCACCAGCAGAGGGGGGGGTACAGGCACCTACGAGCAGTACTTC. Translation gives CATSRGGGTGTYEQYF.

The chain links TRBV9 to TRBJ2-6; D gene unclear. The CDR3 has 14 amino acids. Germline V gene data show CDR1 as SGDLS and CDR2 as YYNGEE. Trimming cost V 2 bases and J 0 bases, with 3 bases left between them. CDR3 region: CASSVDSGANVLTF. CDR3 nucleotides: TGTGCCAGCAGCGTCGACTCTGGGGCCAACGTCCTGACTTTC.

The chain uses TRBV18 and TRBJ1-3; tentative D call: TRBD1 (6 bases). CDR1 is KGHSH, CDR2 LQKENI, per germline. CDR3 size: 18 residues. V was cut by 2 bases and J by 0 bases, with 17 bases left in between. The CDR3 DNA reads as TGTGCCAGCTCACCATACAGGGCCCTAGAGCTCTCTGGAAACACCATATATTTT. Translating it yields CASSPYRALELSGNTIYF.

V gene TRBV11-2 combines with J gene TRBJ2-5; 9 nucleotides align to TRBD1. CDR3 length equals 14 residues. Germline CDR1 reads SGHAT; CDR2 reads FQNNGV. After removal of 5 bases from V and 6 bases from J, the junction contained 7 bases not matched to a gene. This chain's CDR3 is CASSPQGARKTQYF. CDR3 nucleotides: TGTGCCAGCAGCCCACAGGGGGCGCGGAAGACCCAGTACTTC.

CDR3 residues: CASSPWVTTSDYGYTF. The CDR3 DNA follows: TGCGCCAGCAGCCCTTGGGTGACCACATCGGACTATGGCTACACCTTC. The rearrangement links TRBV4-3 to TRBJ1-2; D unclear. This CDR3 has 16 residues. CDR1 and CDR2 from the germline V gene are LGHNA and YSLEER. The ends were cut back, 4 bases at V and 3 bases at J, with 18 bases in the middle.

This chain connects TRBV10-3 to TRBJ2-5, with TRBD2 matching 10 bases. The CDR3 totals 14 residues. Germline CDR1 and CDR2: ENHRY and SYGVKD. With V trimmed by 5 bases and J by 3 bases, 3 bases remained unmatched. The CDR3 region is CAISLAGEEETQYF. The CDR3 DNA is TGTGCCATCAGTCTAGCGGGAGAGGAAGAGACCCAGTACTTC.

The V call is TRBV2, the J call TRBJ1-1, with D hard to call. CDR1 is SNHLY and CDR2 is FYNNEI in the germline V gene. This CDR3 is 13 amino acids long. Trimming left V 5 bases short and J 6 bases short, with 13 bases between. For the CDR3, the DNA is TGTGCCAGCAGTCCCCGCGGCGTCGCTGAAGCTTTCTTT. This encodes CASSPRGVAEAFF.

CDR3 loop: CASSPDREQGAGYGYTF. CDR3 sequence (DNA): TGTGCCAGCAGTCCCGACAGGGAACAGGGGGCGGGCTATGGCTACACCTTC. The rearrangement uses TRBV27 and TRBJ1-2; 9 bases line up with TRBD1. The CDR3 runs 17 residues. With 5 bases clipped from V and 4 bases from J, the junction kept 14 bases outside the gene matches. Germline lookup yields CDR1 MNHEY and CDR2 SMNVEV (reference sequence).

The chain employs TRBV4-1 and TRBJ1-1, with no clear D. The CDR3 loop spans 14 amino acids. V lost 2 bases, J lost 1 base, and 8 bases lay in between. Germline values: CDR1 MGHRA, CDR2 YSYEKL. The CDR3 nucleotides read TGCGCCAGCAGCCAAACGGGCCGGAACACTGAAGCTTTCTTT. This encodes CASSQTGRNTEAFF.

The chain combines TRBV29-1 with TRBJ2-1; 11 bases agree with TRBD2. CDR1 and CDR2 (germline): SQVTM, ANQGSEA. V dropped 5 bases and J dropped 6; count of bases not matched to a gene: 9. The CDR3 runs to 15 residues. CDR3 in amino acids: CSVRILAGGGNEQFF. In DNA, the CDR3 is TGCAGCGTTCGGATCCTAGCGGGGGGCGGCAATGAGCAGTTCTTC.